In its sample, the clone carrying this TCR beta chain was seen many times. Looked up from germline, CDR1 is LGHNA and CDR2 is YSLEER. Trimming cost V 1 base and J 2 bases; bases outside gene matches: 0. The CDR3 is made up of 14 amino acids. The data belong to a study of T-cell memory formation after mild COVID-19. Via MiXCR, TCRdb re-called the 5' RACE reads, giving one row per CDR3 protein. The sample carries about 110,000 distinct CDR3 sequences, over 15% recorded once. This chain connects TRBV4-3 to TRBJ2-7, with 9 positions matching TRBD1. The sequence came from an adult woman who had mild COVID-19 (a few samples of this study predate the infection). Cell type and time point are not known. Sequencing input: PBMCs or a T cell subset sorted from them (not recorded which). CDR3 loop: CASSQGQGAYEQYF. The CDR3 nucleotides read TGCGCCAGCAGCCAAGGACAGGGGGCCTACGAGCAGTACTTC.